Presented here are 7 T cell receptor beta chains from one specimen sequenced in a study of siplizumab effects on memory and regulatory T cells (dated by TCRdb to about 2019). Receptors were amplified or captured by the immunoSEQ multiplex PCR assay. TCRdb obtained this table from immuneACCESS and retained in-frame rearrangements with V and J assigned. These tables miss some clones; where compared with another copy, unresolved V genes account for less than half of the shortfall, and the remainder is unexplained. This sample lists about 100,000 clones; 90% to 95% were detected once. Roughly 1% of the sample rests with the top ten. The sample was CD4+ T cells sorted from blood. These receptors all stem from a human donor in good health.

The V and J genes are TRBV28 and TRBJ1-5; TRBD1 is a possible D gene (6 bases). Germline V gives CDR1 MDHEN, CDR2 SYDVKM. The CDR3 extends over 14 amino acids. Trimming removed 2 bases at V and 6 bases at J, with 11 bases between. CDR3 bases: TGTGCCAGCAGTTTAAACAGGGTAACTCAGCCCCAGCATTTT. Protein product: CASSLNRVTQPQHF.

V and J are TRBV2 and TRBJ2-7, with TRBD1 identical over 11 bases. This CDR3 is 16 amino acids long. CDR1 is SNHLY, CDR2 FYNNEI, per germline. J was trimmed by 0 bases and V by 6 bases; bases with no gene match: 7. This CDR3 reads CASSLGQGVTSYEQYF. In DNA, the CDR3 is TGTGCCAGCAGCCTGGGACAGGGGGTTACCTCCTACGAGCAGTACTTC.

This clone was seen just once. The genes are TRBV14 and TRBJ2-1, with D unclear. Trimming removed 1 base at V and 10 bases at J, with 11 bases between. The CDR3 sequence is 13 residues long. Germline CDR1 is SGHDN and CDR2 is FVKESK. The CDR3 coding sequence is TGTGCCAGCAGCCAAGTTTTGTATGGAGAGCAGTTCTTC. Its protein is CASSQVLYGEQFF. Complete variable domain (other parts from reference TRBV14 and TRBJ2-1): EAGVTQFPSHSVIEKGQTVTLRCDPISGHDNLYWYRRVMGKEIKFLLHFVKESKQDESGMPNNRFLAERTGGTYSTLKVQPAELEDSGVYFCASSQVLYGEQFFGPGTRLTVL.

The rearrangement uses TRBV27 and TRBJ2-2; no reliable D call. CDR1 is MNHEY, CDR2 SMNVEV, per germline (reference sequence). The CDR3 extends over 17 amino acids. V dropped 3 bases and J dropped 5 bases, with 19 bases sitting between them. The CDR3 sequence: CASSLDGDSSYTGELFF. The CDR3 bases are TGTGCCAGCAGTTTGGATGGGGATAGCTCGTATACCGGGGAGCTGTTTTTT.

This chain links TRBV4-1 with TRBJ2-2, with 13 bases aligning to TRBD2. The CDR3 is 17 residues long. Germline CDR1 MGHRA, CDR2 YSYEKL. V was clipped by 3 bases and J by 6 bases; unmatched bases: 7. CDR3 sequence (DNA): TGCGCCAGCAGCCACCCCGGACTAGCGGGAGTCTCCGGGGAGCTGTTTTTT. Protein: CASSHPGLAGVSGELFF.

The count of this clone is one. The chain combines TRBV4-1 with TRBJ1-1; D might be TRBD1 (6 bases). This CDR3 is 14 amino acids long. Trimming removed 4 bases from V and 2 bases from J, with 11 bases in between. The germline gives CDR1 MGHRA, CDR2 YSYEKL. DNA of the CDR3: TGCGCCAGCAGCCCGGACAGTCGAAACACTGAAGCTTTCTTT. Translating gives CASSPDSRNTEAFF.

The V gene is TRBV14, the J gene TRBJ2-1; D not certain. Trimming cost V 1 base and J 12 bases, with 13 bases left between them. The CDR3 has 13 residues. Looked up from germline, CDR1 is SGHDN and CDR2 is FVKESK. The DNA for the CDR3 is TGTGCCAGCAGCCAAGTCCCGTTTAGAGTGCAGTTCTTC. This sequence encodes CASSQVPFRVQFF.